Sequencing of this T cell receptor beta chain was carried out in a study of T cell repertoires in cytomegalovirus infection. As for the study in general: Use of recently identified HLA-C-restricted and well-studied HLA-B-restricted CMV epitopes was part of the study. CMV infection plus the matching HLA type was flagged by public TCR beta signatures. Points from the study as a whole: In two of eight donors, the top clonotype was HLA-C-restricted CMV-specific.

With regard to this clonotype: What it binds is unknown.

TCRdb reprocessed the reads with MiXCR, giving one entry per CDR3 protein. The sample comprises around 750,000 distinct CDR3 sequences, approximately 30% of which are singletons, and roughly 12% rests with the top ten. Germline CDR1 is SQVTM and CDR2 is ANQGSEA. CDR3 length: 12 amino acids. V was shortened by 7 bases and J by 5 bases, with 12 bases between the two germline ends. The rearrangement joins TRBV29-1 to TRBJ2-1, with D unclear. The sample consisted of cultured CD8+ T cells from PBMCs, taken from culture after CMV antigen stimulation. The clonotype comes from a human donor in good health (CMV status not recorded). Some clones in this sample may be carry-over from other donors' samples. CDR3 in amino acids: CSAIHLDNEQFF. CDR3 sequence (DNA): TGCAGCGCGATCCACCTCGACAATGAGCAGTTCTTC.